This entry features one T cell receptor (beta chain) sequence. Authors' analysis steps: Reference gene primer amplification in the assay estimated nucleated cell counts. Using immunoSEQ multiplex PCR, the repertoire was profiled, and TCRdb retains in-frame clones only, with some absent. The DNA was the basis for D and trimming; V, J and clone size are from that table. The data contain about 66,000 clones, 91% of them seen just once; the ten biggest clones take up around 7%. This entry is derived from a study of blood T cell repertoires in COVID-19. On the study more broadly: Samples of COVID-19 (acute and convalescent) were obtained from the United States, Italy and Spain. The analysed material was cDNA or gDNA that came from T cells, B-cell-depleted T cells, or PBMCs.

This receptor was obtained from a human donor in a cohort sampled during active COVID-19. Sequencing used peripheral blood.

This chain's CDR3 is CASRRRDGNTIYF. DNA of the CDR3: TGTGCCAGCAGACGCAGGGATGGAAACACCATATATTTT. This chain uses TRBV13 with TRBJ1-3; a possible D gene is TRBD1 (5 bases). Germline CDR1 and CDR2: PRHDT and FYEKMQ (reference sequence). There are 13 residues in the CDR3. V was clipped by 6 bases and J by 3 bases, with 9 bases between them.